Shown below are 17 T cell receptor beta chains from a single sample sequenced in a study of OX40 agonist ivuxolimab in advanced cancers. Measured with immunoSEQ multiplex PCR; TCRdb has only the in-frame clones, and not every one. The table has tens of thousands of clones, about 83% seen once. Sequenced material: CD4+ or CD8+ T cells sorted from blood, taken in a trial of the OX40 agonist ivuxolimab. The receptors shown here come from an adult with an advanced solid tumor such as melanoma, head and neck, liver or kidney cancer.

The chain uses TRBV27 and TRBJ2-2, with 8 positions matching TRBD1. V lost 9 bases and J lost 5; bases outside the gene matches: 14. Germline CDR1 and CDR2: MNHEY and SMNVEV (reference sequence). CDR3 size: 16 residues. CDR3 residues: CASRSLGQGRTGELFF. CDR3 nucleotides: TGTGCCAGTCGTAGTCTCGGACAGGGTCGAACCGGGGAGCTGTTTTTT.

V gene TRBV5-1 combines with J gene TRBJ2-7; D remains ambiguous. CDR1 and CDR2 from the germline V gene are SGHRS and YFSETQ. Trimming removed 6 bases from V and 0 bases from J, with 13 bases in between. The CDR3 is 14 residues long. CDR3 protein: CASKYWADSYEQYF. Here the CDR3 DNA reads TGCGCCAGCAAGTATTGGGCCGACTCCTACGAGCAGTACTTC.

The chain links TRBV6-5 to TRBJ1-1; possibly TRBD1 for D (6 bases). Germline CDR1 reads MNHEY; CDR2 reads SVGAGI. The CDR3 sequence is 14 residues long. V was shortened by 0 bases and J by 4 bases, with 9 bases between the two germline ends. The chain's CDR3 is CASSYSAGATEAFF. In DNA, the CDR3 is TGTGCCAGCAGTTACTCGGCGGGGGCCACTGAAGCTTTCTTT.

The chain carries TRBV15 and TRBJ1-4, with D possibly being TRBD1 (5 bases). V was cut by 0 bases and J by 4 bases, with 9 bases left in between. The CDR3 is made up of 15 amino acids. Germline CDR1 and CDR2: LNHNV and YYDKDF (reference sequence). CDR3 protein: CATSREWGINEKLFF. CDR3 sequence (DNA): TGTGCCACCAGCAGAGAGTGGGGGATTAATGAAAAACTGTTTTTT.

V and J are TRBV7-9 and TRBJ1-2; D not certain. This CDR3 is built from 13 residues. With 5 bases removed from V and 12 bases from J, the gap between germline ends came to 19 bases. The germline V gene encodes CDR1 SEHNR and CDR2 FQNEAQ (reference sequence). The CDR3 loop is CASSPDAVSGHTF. The CDR3 coding sequence is TGTGCCAGCAGCCCCGACGCAGTTTCAGGCCACACCTTC.

This chain uses TRBV4-1 with TRBJ2-1; 9 bases align to TRBD2. In germline, CDR1 is MGHRA, CDR2 YSYEKL. The CDR3 length is 17 residues. J lost 0 bases, V lost 1 base, and 4 bases had no gene match. The CDR3 loop reads CASSQVLAGPSYNEQFF. In DNA form, the CDR3 reads TGCGCCAGCAGCCAAGTGCTAGCGGGGCCCTCCTACAATGAGCAGTTCTTC.

The rearrangement joins TRBV6-1 to TRBJ2-7, with 7 positions matching TRBD2. The CDR3 is made up of 16 amino acids. With 2 bases clipped from V and 2 bases from J, the junction kept 9 bases outside the gene matches. Germline-derived CDR1 and CDR2 are MNHNS and SASEGT. CDR3 in DNA: TGTGCCAGCAGTGAAATGGGACCGGGAGGTCCCTACGAGCAGTACTTC. It codes for CASSEMGPGGPYEQYF.

This rearrangement joins TRBV4-2 to TRBJ2-2, with D possibly TRBD2 on 6 matching bases. The CDR3 runs to 15 residues. From germline, CDR1 is LGHNA and CDR2 YNFKEQ. V was clipped by 0 bases and J by 7 bases, with 12 bases between them. The CDR3 here is CASSQEWRAGGELFF. The CDR3 DNA follows: TGTGCCAGCAGCCAAGAATGGAGGGCCGGCGGGGAGCTGTTTTTT.

This clone was picked up a small number of times. J is TRBJ1-1 and V is TRBV7-8; no clear D gene. The CDR3 covers 15 residues. Per the germline V gene, CDR1 is SGHVS and CDR2 is FQNEAQ. Trimming removed 1 base from V and 0 bases from J, with 9 bases in between. CDR3 region: CASSLGAKVNTEAFF. DNA of the CDR3: TGTGCCAGCAGCTTAGGGGCTAAGGTGAACACTGAAGCTTTCTTT.

The chain employs TRBV28 and TRBJ2-7; possibly TRBD2 for D (6 bases). The germline V gene has CDR1 MDHEN and CDR2 SYDVKM. The CDR3 extends over 14 amino acids. Trimming took 5 bases from V and 4 from J, leaving 15 bases between them. The CDR3 sequence: CASSHRTSQYEQYF. The CDR3 DNA reads as TGTGCCAGCAGTCACCGCACTAGCCAGTACGAGCAGTACTTC.

The V call is TRBV13, the J call TRBJ2-7, with a weak D call TRBD2 (6 bases). The CDR3 is made up of 15 amino acids. Trimming removed 0 bases at V and 3 bases at J, with 12 bases between. The germline V gene encodes CDR1 PRHDT and CDR2 FYEKMQ (reference sequence). The CDR3 DNA reads TGTGCCAGCAGCTTAGGAGCGGGCCTGGGCTACGAGCAGTACTTC. Residues: CASSLGAGLGYEQYF.

V usage is TRBV9 and J usage is TRBJ2-1; D ambiguous. Germline V lookup: CDR1 SGDLS, CDR2 YYNGEE. The CDR3 consists of 10 residues. V lost 8 bases and J 10 bases, leaving 10 bases between the germline ends. Written as DNA, the CDR3 is TGTGCCAGTGGCGGTTCGGAGCAGTTCTTC. It is translated as CASGGSEQFF.

The chain recombines TRBV19 with TRBJ2-1; TRBD2 agrees at 10 bases. Germline values: CDR1 LNHDA, CDR2 SQIVND (reference sequence). J was trimmed by 8 bases and V by 5 bases; bases with no gene match: 9. The CDR3 runs 15 residues. The CDR3 region is CASSRAGGPGHEQFF. The CDR3 DNA is TGTGCCAGTAGTCGAGCGGGGGGGCCAGGGCATGAGCAGTTCTTC.

The rearrangement links TRBV27 to TRBJ2-1, with TRBD2 matching 12 bases. The CDR3 runs 15 residues. The trim removed 5 bases at V and 7 bases at J, leaving 6 bases unmatched. Germline-derived CDR1 and CDR2 are MNHEY and SMNVEV (reference sequence). The CDR3 coding sequence is TGTGCCAGCAGTCCAGGGACTAGCGGGCTGAATGAGCAGTTCTTC. The encoded protein is CASSPGTSGLNEQFF.

The V gene is TRBV28, the J gene TRBJ1-1; tentatively, D is TRBD1 (6 bases). Germline loops: CDR1 MDHEN, CDR2 SYDVKM. Trimming shortened V by 5 bases and J by 1 base, and 11 bases separated the two germline ends. The CDR3 length is 14 residues. The CDR3, as DNA: TGTGCCAGCAGTAGCGCAGGGGCGAACACTGAAGCTTTCTTT. This encodes CASSSAGANTEAFF. Full variable domain (missing parts from reference TRBV28 and TRBJ1-1): DVKVTQSSRYLVKRTGEKVFLECVQDMDHENMFWYRQDPGLGLRLIYFSYDVKMKEKGDIPEGYSVSREKKERFSLILESASTNQTSMYLCASSSAGANTEAFFGQGTRLTVV.

The chain joins TRBV6-5 to TRBJ2-1; 9 bases align to TRBD1. The germline V gene has CDR1 MNHEY and CDR2 SVGAGI. The V segment lost 4 bases and the J segment 2 bases; nucleotides outside the gene matches: 3. This CDR3 region has 15 residues. The CDR3 region has the DNA TGTGCCAGCAGTTTCACAGGGGGCGCCTACAATGAGCAGTTCTTC. As protein: CASSFTGGAYNEQFF.

The chain carries TRBV11-2 and TRBJ1-3; no definite D call. The germline V gene has CDR1 SGHAT and CDR2 FQNNGV. The V end lost 1 base, the J end lost 0 bases, and 7 bases lay between the germline ends. The CDR3 loop spans 15 amino acids. The chain's CDR3 is CASSLGPSSGNTIYF. The CDR3 nucleotides are TGTGCCAGCAGCTTAGGACCGAGCTCTGGAAACACCATATATTTT.